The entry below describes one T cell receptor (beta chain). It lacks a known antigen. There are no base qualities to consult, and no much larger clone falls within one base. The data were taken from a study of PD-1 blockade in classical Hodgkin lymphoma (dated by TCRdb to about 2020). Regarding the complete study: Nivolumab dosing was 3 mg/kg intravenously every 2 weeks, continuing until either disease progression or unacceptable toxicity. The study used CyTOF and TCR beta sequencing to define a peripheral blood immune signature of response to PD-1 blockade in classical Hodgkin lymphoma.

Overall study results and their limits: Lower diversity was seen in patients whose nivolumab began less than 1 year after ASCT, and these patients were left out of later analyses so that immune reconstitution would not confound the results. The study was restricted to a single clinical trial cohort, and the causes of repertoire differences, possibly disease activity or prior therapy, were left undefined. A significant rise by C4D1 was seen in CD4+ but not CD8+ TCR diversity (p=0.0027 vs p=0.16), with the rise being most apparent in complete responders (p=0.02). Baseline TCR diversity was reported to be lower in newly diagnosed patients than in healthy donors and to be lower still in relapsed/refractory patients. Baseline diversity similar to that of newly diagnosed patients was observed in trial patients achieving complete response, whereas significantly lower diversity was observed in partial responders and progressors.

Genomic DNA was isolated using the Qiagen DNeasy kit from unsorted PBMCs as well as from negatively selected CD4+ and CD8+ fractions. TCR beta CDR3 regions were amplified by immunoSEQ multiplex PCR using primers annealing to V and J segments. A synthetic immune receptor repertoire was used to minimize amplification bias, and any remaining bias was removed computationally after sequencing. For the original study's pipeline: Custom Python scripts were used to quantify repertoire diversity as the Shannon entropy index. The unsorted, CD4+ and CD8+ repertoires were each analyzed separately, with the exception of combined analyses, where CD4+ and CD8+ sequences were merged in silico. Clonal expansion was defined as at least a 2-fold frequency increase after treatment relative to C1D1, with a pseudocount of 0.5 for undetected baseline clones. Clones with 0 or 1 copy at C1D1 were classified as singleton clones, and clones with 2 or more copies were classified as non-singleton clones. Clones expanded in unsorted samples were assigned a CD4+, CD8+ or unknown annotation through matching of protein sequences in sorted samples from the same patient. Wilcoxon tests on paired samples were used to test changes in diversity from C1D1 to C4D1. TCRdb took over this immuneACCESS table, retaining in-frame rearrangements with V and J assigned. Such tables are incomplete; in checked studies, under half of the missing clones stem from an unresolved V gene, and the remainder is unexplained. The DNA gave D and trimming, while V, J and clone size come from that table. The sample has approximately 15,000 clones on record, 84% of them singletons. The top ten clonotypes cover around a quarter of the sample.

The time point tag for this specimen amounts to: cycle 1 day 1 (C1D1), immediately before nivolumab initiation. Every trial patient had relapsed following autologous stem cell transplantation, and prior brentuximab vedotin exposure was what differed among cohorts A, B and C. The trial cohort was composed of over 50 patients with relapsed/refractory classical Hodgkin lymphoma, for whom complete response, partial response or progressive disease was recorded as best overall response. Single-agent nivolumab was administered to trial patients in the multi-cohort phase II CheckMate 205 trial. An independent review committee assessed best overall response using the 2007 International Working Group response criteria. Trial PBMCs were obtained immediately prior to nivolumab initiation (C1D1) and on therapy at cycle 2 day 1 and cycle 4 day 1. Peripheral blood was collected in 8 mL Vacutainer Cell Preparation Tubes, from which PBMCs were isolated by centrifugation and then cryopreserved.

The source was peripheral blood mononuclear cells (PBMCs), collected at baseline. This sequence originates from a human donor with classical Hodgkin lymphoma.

Read as DNA, the sequence is TGTGCCAGCAGCTTAGAGGCAATAGCGGGAGTGGGCTCCGAGCAGTACTTC. It codes for CASSLEAIAGVGSEQYF. Rearrangement joined TRBV7-2 to TRBJ2-7, with 9 middle bases fitting TRBD2. There are 17 amino acids in the CDR3, from cysteine to phenylalanine inclusive. Only the CDR3 part of the read is kept: 51 bases, read in frame from the first base. V has 1 base trimmed and J has 6 bases trimmed; junction bases matching no gene number 13. The germline V gene provides CDR1 SGHTA and CDR2 FQGNSA.